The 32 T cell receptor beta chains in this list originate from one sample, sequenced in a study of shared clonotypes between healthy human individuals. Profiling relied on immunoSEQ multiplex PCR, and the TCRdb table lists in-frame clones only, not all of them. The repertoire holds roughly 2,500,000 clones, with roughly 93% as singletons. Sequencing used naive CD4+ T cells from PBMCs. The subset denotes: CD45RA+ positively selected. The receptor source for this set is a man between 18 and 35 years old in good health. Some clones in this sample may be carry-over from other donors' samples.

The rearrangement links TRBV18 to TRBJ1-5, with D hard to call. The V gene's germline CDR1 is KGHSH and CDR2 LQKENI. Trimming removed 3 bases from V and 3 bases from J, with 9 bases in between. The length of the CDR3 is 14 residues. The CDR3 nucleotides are TGTGCCAGCTCACCGGACGGCTACAATCAGCCCCAGCATTTT. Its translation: CASSPDGYNQPQHF.

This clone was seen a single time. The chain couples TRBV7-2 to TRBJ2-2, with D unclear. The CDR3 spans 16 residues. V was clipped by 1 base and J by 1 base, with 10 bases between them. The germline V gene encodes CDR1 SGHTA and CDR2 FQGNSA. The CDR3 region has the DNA TGTGCCAGCAGCTTAGAGCCGGTACTGAACACCGGGGAGCTGTTTTTT. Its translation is CASSLEPVLNTGELFF.

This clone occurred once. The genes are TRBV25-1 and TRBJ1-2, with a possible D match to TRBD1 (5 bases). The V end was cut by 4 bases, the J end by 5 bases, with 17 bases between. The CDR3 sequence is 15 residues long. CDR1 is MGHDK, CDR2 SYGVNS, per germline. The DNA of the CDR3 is TGTGCCAGCAGTGTGTGGTCACAGGAAAGGTATGGCTACACCTTC. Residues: CASSVWSQERYGYTF.

The DNA for the CDR3 is TGTGCCAGCTCACCCGGCTACCCCTACGAGCAGTACTTC. Translating it yields CASSPGYPYEQYF. The V and J genes are TRBV18 and TRBJ2-7; D gene unclear. Trimming removed 3 bases from V and 2 bases from J, with 8 bases in between. Per germline, CDR1 KGHSH and CDR2 LQKENI. The CDR3 totals 13 residues.

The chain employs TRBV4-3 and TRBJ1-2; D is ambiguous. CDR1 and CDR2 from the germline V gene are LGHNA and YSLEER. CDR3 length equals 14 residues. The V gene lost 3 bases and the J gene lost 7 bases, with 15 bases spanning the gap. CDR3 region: CASSQSPSGFGYTF. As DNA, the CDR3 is TGCGCCAGCAGCCAGAGTCCCTCGGGGTTTGGCTACACCTTC.

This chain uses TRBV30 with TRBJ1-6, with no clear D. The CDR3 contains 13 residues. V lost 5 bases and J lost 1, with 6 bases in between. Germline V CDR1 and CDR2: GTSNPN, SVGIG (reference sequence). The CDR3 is CAWWMSYNSPLHF. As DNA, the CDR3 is TGTGCCTGGTGGATGTCCTATAATTCACCCCTCCACTTT.

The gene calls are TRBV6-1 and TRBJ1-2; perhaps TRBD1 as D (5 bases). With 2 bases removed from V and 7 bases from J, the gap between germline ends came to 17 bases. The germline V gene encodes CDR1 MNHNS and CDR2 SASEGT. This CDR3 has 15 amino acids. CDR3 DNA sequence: TGTGCCAGCAGTGAAATGGCAGGGTTGTCCTTTGGCTACACCTTC. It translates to CASSEMAGLSFGYTF.

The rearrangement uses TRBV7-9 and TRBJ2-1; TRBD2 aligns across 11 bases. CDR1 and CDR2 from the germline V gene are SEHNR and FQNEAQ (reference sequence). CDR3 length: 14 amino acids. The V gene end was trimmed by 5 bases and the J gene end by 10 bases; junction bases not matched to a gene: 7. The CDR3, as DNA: TGTGCCAGCAGCGCCCGGACTAGCGGGCTAGAGCAGTTCTTC. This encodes CASSARTSGLEQFF.

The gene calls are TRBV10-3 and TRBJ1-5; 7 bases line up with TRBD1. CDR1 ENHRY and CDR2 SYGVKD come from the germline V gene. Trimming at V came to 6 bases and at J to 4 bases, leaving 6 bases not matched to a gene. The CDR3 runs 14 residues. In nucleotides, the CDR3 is TGTGCCATCAGCGCTACAGGGGAAAATCAGCCCCAGCATTTT. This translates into CAISATGENQPQHF.

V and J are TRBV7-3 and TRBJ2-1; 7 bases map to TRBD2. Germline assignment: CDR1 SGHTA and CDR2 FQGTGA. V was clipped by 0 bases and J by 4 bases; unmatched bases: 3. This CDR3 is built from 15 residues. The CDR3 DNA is TGTGCCAGCAGCTTAACTATGGGAGGGTACAATGAGCAGTTCTTC. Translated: CASSLTMGGYNEQFF.

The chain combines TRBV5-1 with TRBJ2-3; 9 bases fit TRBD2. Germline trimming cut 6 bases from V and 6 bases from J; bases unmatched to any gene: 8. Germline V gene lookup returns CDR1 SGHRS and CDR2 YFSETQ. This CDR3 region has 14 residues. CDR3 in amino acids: CASMVSGSMDTQYF. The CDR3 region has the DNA TGCGCCAGCATGGTTAGCGGGAGTATGGATACGCAGTATTTT. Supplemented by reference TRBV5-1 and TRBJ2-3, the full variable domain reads KAGVTQTPRYLIKTRGQQVTLSCSPISGHRSVSWYQQTPGQGLQFLFEYFSETQRNKGNFPGRFSGRQFSNSRSEMNVSTLELGDSALYLCASMVSGSMDTQYFGPGTRLTVL.

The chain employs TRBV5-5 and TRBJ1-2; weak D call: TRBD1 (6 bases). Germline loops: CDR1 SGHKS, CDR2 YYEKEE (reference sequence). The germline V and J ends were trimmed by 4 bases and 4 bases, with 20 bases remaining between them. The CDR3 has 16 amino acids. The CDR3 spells CASSPRVSPRGYGYTF. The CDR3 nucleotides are TGTGCCAGCAGCCCCCGGGTTTCCCCCAGGGGCTATGGCTACACCTTC.

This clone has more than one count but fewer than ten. The CDR3 bases are TGTGCCAGCTCAGTGGACAGGGGAACTCAGCCCCAGCATTTT. This sequence encodes CASSVDRGTQPQHF. This chain links TRBV18 with TRBJ1-5, with TRBD1 identical over 9 bases. Looked up from germline, CDR1 is KGHSH and CDR2 is LQKENI. The CDR3 contains 14 residues. J gave up 6 bases and V 5 bases, and 5 bases lay outside the gene matches.

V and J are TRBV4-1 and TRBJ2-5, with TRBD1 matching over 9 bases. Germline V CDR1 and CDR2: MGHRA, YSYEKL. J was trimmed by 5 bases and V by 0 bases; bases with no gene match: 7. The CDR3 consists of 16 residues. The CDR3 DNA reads TGCGCCAGCAGCCAAGATCTGACAGGGGGTTGGGAGACCCAGTACTTC. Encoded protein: CASSQDLTGGWETQYF.

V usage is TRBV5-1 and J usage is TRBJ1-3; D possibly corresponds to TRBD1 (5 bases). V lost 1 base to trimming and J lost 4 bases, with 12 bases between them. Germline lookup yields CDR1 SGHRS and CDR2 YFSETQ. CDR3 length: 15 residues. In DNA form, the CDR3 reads TGCGCCAGCAGCTTGTTAGGGGTGGAAGGAAACACCATATATTTT. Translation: CASSLLGVEGNTIYF.

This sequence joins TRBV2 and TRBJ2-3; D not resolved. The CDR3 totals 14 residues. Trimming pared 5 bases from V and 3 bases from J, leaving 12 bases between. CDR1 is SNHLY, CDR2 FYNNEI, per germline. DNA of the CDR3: TGTGCCAGCAGTACCTTCATCAGGACAGATACGCAGTATTTT. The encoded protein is CASSTFIRTDTQYF.

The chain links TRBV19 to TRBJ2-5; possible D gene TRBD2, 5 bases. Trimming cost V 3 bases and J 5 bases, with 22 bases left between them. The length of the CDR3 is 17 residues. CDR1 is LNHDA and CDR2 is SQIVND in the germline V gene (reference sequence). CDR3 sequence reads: CASSISSGLGYSETQYF. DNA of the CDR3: TGTGCCAGTAGTATCTCGTCCGGACTGGGATACAGCGAGACCCAGTACTTC.

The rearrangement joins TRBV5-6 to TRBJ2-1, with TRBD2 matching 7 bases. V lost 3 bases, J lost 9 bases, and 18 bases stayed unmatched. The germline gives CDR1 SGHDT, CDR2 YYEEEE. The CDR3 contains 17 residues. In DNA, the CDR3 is TGTGCCAGCAGCTACACCCCTGCGGGAGTCGGGCGGAGTGAGCAGTTCTTC. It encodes CASSYTPAGVGRSEQFF.

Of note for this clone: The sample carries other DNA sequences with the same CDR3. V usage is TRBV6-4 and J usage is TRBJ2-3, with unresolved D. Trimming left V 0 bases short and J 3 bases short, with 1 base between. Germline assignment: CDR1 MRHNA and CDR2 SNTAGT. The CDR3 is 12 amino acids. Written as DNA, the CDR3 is TGTGCCAGCAGTGACTCAACAGATACGCAGTATTTT. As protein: CASSDSTDTQYF.

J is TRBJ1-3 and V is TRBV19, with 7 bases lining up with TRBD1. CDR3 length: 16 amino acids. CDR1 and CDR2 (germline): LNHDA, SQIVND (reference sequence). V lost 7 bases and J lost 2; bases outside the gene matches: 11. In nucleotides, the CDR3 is TGTGCCAGTACCTCGACAGGGATCGTAGCTGGAAACACCATATATTTT. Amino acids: CASTSTGIVAGNTIYF. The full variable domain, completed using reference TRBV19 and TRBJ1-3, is DGGITQSPKYLFRKEGQNVTLSCEQNLNHDAMYWYRQDPGQGLRLIYYSQIVNDFQKGDIAEGYSVSREKKESFPLTVTSAQKNPTAFYLCASTSTGIVAGNTIYFGEGSWLTVV.

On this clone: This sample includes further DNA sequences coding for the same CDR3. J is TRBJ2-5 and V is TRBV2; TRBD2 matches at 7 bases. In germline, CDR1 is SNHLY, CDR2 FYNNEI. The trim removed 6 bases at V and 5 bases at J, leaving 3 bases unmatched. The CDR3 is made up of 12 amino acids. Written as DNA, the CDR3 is TGTGCCAGCAGGAGGGGAGGGGAGACCCAGTACTTC. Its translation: CASRRGGETQYF. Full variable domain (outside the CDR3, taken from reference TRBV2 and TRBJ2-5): EPEVTQTPSHQVTQMGQEVILRCVPISNHLYFYWYRQILGQKVEFLVSFYNNEISEKSEIFDDQFSVERPDGSNFTLKIRSTKLEDSAMYFCASRRGGETQYFGPGTRLLVL.

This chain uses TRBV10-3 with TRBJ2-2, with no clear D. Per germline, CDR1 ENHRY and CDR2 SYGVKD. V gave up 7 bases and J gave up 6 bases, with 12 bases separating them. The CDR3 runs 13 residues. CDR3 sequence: CAIKGFTSGELFF. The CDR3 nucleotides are TGTGCCATCAAGGGCTTTACCTCCGGGGAGCTGTTTTTT.

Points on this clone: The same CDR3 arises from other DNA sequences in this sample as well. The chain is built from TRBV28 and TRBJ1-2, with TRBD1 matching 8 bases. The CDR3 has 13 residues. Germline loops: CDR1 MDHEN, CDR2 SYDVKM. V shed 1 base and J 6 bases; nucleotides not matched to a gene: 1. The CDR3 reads CASSLSGGDGYTF. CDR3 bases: TGTGCCAGCAGTTTATCAGGGGGCGATGGCTACACCTTC.

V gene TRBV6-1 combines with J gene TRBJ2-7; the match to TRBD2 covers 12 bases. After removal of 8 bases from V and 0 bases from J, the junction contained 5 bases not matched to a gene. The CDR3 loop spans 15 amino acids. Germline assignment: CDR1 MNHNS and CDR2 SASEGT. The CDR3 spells CASETSGRNSYEQYF. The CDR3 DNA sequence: TGTGCCAGCGAAACTAGCGGGAGGAACTCCTACGAGCAGTACTTC.

DNA of the CDR3: TGTGCCAGCAGCTCCAGGGGGACGGGAGGGCCGTACAATGAGCAGTTCTTC. This translates into CASSSRGTGGPYNEQFF. This chain connects TRBV7-3 to TRBJ2-1, with a tentative D call TRBD2 (8 bases). V was clipped by 4 bases and J by 4 bases, with 20 bases between them. Germline V gives CDR1 SGHTA, CDR2 FQGTGA. This CDR3 spans 17 amino acids.

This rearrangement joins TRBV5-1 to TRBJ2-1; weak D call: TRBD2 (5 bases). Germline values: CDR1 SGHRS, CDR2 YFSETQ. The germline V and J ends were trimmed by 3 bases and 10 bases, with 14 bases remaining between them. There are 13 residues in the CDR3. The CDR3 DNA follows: TGCGCCAGCAGCTCCCCGGGGAGATACGAGCAGTTCTTC. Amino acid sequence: CASSSPGRYEQFF.

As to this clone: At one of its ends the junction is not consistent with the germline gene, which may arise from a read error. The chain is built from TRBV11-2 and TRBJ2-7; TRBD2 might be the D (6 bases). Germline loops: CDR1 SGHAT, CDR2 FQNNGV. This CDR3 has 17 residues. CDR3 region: CASSLDPRGTPSHEQYF. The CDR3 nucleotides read TGTGCCAGCAGCTTAGATCCCCGGGGGACCCCCTCCCACGAGCAGTACTTC.

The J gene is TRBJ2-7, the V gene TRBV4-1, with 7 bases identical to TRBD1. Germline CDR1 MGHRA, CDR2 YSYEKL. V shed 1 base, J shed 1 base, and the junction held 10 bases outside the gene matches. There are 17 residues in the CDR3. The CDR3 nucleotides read TGCGCCAGCAGCCAAGTACCTCGGGACAGTTTATCCTACGAGCAGTACTTC. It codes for CASSQVPRDSLSYEQYF.

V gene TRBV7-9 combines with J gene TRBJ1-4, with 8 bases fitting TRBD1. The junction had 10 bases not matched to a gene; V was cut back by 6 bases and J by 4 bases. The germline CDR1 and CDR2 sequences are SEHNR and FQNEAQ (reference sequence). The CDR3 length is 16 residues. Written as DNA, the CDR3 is TGTGCCAGCAGGCGGGGACTGACAGGGGATAATGAAAAACTGTTTTTT. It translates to CASRRGLTGDNEKLFF.

CDR3 amino acids: CASSLYSSGGAGWLDEQFF. As DNA, the CDR3 is TGTGCCAGCAGCCTCTACTCTAGCGGAGGGGCTGGCTGGCTGGATGAGCAGTTCTTC. This sequence joins TRBV9 and TRBJ2-1; 7 bases are a match to TRBD2. Germline assignment: CDR1 SGDLS and CDR2 YYNGEE. V was clipped by 4 bases and J by 8 bases; unmatched bases: 24. There are 19 residues in the CDR3.

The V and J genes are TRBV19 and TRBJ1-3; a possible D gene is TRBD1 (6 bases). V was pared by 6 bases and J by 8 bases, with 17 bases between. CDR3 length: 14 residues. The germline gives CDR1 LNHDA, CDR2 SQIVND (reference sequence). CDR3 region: CASSDGGRGDTIYF. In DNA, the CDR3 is TGTGCCAGTAGCGATGGGGGGCGCGGGGACACCATATATTTT.

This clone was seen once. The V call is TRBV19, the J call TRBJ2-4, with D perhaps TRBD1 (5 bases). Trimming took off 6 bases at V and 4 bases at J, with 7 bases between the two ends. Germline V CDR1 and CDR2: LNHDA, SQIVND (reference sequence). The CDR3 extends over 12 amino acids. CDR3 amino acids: CASRTAKNIQYF. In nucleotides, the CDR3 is TGTGCCAGTAGGACAGCGAAAAACATTCAGTACTTC.